Listed below are T cell receptor beta chains from one sample, sequenced in a study of CD8 T cells in Susac syndrome. MiXCR was run by TCRdb on the immunoSEQ multiplex PCR reads, yielding one entry per CDR3 protein. The sample yields roughly 100,000 distinct CDR3 sequences, around 96% seen once. The source material was CD8+ T cells from PBMCs. The receptor source for this set is a human donor with Susac syndrome. Both conserved end residues are part of each CDR3. D genes are given only for firm matches. The size entry is marked missing in some rows and otherwise reads once, few, many or a size class.

TRBV9	NA	16	TRBD1	TRBJ1-3	TGTGCCAGCAGCCTCGGACAGGTCAATGCCGGAAACACCATATATTTT	CASSLGQVNAGNTIYF
TRBV12-3/TRBV12-4	NA	13	NA	TRBJ1-5	TGTGCCAGCCGGCGGTCTAGCAATCAGCCCCAGCATTTT	CASRRSSNQPQHF
TRBV6-2/TRBV6-3	NA	12	NA	TRBJ2-7	TGTGCCAGCAGCCGGGTTGAGGGCGAGCAGTACTTC	CASSRVEGEQYF
TRBV20-1	NA	14	NA	TRBJ1-1	TGCAGTGCTGACCGCGAGGGGGACTACACTGAAGCTTTCTTT	CSADREGDYTEAFF
TRBV20-1	NA	14	TRBD1	TRBJ2-7	TGCAGTGCGCCGAGACAGGGGGCGAACTACGAGCAGTACTTC	CSAPRQGANYEQYF
TRBV20-1	NA	11	NA	TRBJ2-1	TGCAGTGCTAGCGACTGGAATGAGCAGTTCTTC	CSASDWNEQFF
TRBV11-3	NA	17	NA	TRBJ2-1	TGTGCCAGCAGCTTAACCCGTTCTTCAGCGACCTACAATGAGCAGTTCTTC	CASSLTRSSATYNEQFF
TRBV20-1	once	10	NA	TRBJ2-3	TGCAGTGCCAAAGGGTATACGCAGTATTTT	CSAKGYTQYF
TRBV24-1	NA	11	NA	TRBJ2-5	TGTGCCACCAAGAGTGGGGAGACCCAGTACTTC	CATKSGETQYF
TRBV6-5	NA	15	TRBD1	TRBJ1-2	TGTGCCAGCAGTCGGGACAGGGGATCACGGGATGGCTACACCTTC	CASSRDRGSRDGYTF
TRBV6-5	NA	13	NA	TRBJ2-1	TGTGCCAGCAGCCACAGGGTCTACAATGAGCAGTTCTTC	CASSHRVYNEQFF
TRBV12-5	once	14	NA	TRBJ1-1	TGTGCTAGTGGTTTGGATCCTGAACAGAATGAAGCTTTCTTT	CASGLDPEQNEAFF
TRBV4-3	once	15	NA	TRBJ2-1	TGCGCCAGCAGCCAAGATCCGCTGCCGTCGGGTGAGCAGTTCTTC	CASSQDPLPSGEQFF
TRBV4-3	once	15	TRBD1	TRBJ2-1	TGCGCCAGCAGCCAAGATCGTAGGGGGCATAATGAGCAGTTCTTC	CASSQDRRGHNEQFF
TRBV4-3	NA	15	NA	TRBJ1-2	TGCGCCAGCAGCCAAGATGCGGGGGGGTCCTATGGCTACACCTTC	CASSQDAGGSYGYTF
TRBV12-3/TRBV12-4	NA	14	NA	TRBJ1-6	TGTGCCAGCAGTTTACAGGTCCCTAATTCACCCCTCCACTTT	CASSLQVPNSPLHF
TRBV3-1	NA	14	NA	TRBJ2-7	TGTGCCAGCAGCCGTGGACTTTTCTCCTACGAGCAGTACTTC	CASSRGLFSYEQYF
TRBV7-9	NA	15	NA	TRBJ2-7	TGTGCCAGCAGCTTAGGACAGTCTCTCTCCGGCGAGCAGTACTTC	CASSLGQSLSGEQYF
TRBV5-6	NA	12	NA	TRBJ1-2	TGTGCCAGCAGCTTGAAGGGGTACGGCTACACCTTC	CASSLKGYGYTF
TRBV23-1	NA	15	NA	TRBJ1-6	TGCGCCAGCAGGCTGCCCGACATCGGATGTTCACCCCTCCACTTT	CASRLPDIGCSPLHF
TRBV5-1	NA	13	NA	TRBJ2-7	TGCGCCAGCAGCTTCTGGCAGTCCTACGAGCAGTACTTC	CASSFWQSYEQYF
TRBV20-1	NA	14	NA	TRBJ2-4	TGCAGTGCCCTACCGGACCTAGCCAAAAACATTCAGTACTTC	CSALPDLAKNIQYF
TRBV5-1	NA	13	NA	TRBJ1-1	TGCGCCAGCAAGGGCGAGGCTCCCACTGAAGCTTTCTTT	CASKGEAPTEAFF
TRBV14	NA	13	NA	TRBJ1-6	TGTGCCAGCAGCCAGCAGGGGAATTCACCCCTCCACTTT	CASSQQGNSPLHF
TRBV6-6	NA	13	TRBD2	TRBJ2-7	TGTGCCAGCAGCTTCGGGGGGGGGACCGAGCAGTACTTC	CASSFGGGTEQYF
TRBV29-1	NA	12	NA	TRBJ1-2	TGCAGCGTTGAAGATACCTCAGGGGGCTACACCTTC	CSVEDTSGGYTF
TRBV30	NA	13	TRBD2	TRBJ2-1	TGTGCCTGGATACGGCTAGCGGGAGGTGAGCAGTTCTTC	CAWIRLAGGEQFF
TRBV3-1	NA	15	NA	TRBJ2-1	TGTGCCAGCAGCCTTCCCGGGACCATATACAATGAGCAGTTCTTC	CASSLPGTIYNEQFF
TRBV19	NA	12	NA	TRBJ1-2	TGTGCCACACGAAGGCGGGACTATGGCTACACCTTC	CATRRRDYGYTF
TRBV13	NA	17	NA	TRBJ1-1	TGTGCCAGCAGCTTGGGACTTGGAGGTTACGTGAACACTGAAGCTTTCTTT	CASSLGLGGYVNTEAFF
TRBV7-8	NA	15	NA	TRBJ1-1	TGTGCCAGCAGCCCAGCGCCCCGCCCCTCCGGTGAAGCTTTCTTT	CASSPAPRPSGEAFF
TRBV6-5	NA	15	NA	TRBJ2-6	TGTGCCAGCAGTGCGCGGGGCTCTGGGGCCAACGTCCTGACTTTC	CASSARGSGANVLTF
TRBV9	NA	15	NA	TRBJ1-5	TGTGCCAGCAGCGTAGGTACAAGATTTAATCAGCCCCAGCATTTT	CASSVGTRFNQPQHF
TRBV5-1	NA	15	TRBD1	TRBJ1-6	TGCGCCAGCAGCCTGAGACAGGGCTTGAATTCACCCCTCCACTTT	CASSLRQGLNSPLHF
TRBV12-3/TRBV12-4	NA	12	NA	TRBJ1-2	TGTGCCAGCAGCCTAGGCGGATCTGGCTACACCTTC	CASSLGGSGYTF
TRBV2	NA	12	TRBD1	TRBJ2-7	TGTGCCAGCAGAGGGACAGTCTACGAGCAGTACTTC	CASRGTVYEQYF
TRBV3-1	NA	15	NA	TRBJ1-1	TGTGCCAGCAGCCAAGATAGGACCGACAACACTGAAGCTTTCTTT	CASSQDRTDNTEAFF
TRBV7-8	NA	13	NA	TRBJ1-1	TGTGCCAGCAGCTTGGGCAGAGTTAATGAAGCTTTCTTT	CASSLGRVNEAFF
TRBV15	NA	16	NA	TRBJ1-1	TGTGCCACCAGCAGAGAACTCGGGTTCGGGAACACTGAAGCTTTCTTT	CATSRELGFGNTEAFF
TRBV29-1	NA	12	TRBD1	TRBJ2-1	TGCAGCGCCAGGACAGGCTACAATGAGCAGTTCTTC	CSARTGYNEQFF
TRBV12-3/TRBV12-4	NA	13	NA	TRBJ2-2	TGTGCCAGCAGTCCTTACGACACCGGGGAGCTGTTTTTT	CASSPYDTGELFF
TRBV9	NA	14	NA	TRBJ2-2	TGTGCCAGCAGCTCCCGACAGCTCCCCGGGGAGCTGTTTTTT	CASSSRQLPGELFF
TRBV20-1	NA	14	TRBD2	TRBJ2-4	TGCAGTGCCAGCATGGCGGGGGGGAAAAACATTCAGTACTTC	CSASMAGGKNIQYF
TRBV7-2	few	9	NA	TRBJ1-6	TGTGCCAGAAATTCACCCCTCCACTTT	CARNSPLHF
TRBV15	NA	16	NA	TRBJ2-6	TGTGCCACCAGCAGACCCGGACAGTCTGGGGCCAACGTCCTGACTTTC	CATSRPGQSGANVLTF
TRBV19	NA	14	NA	TRBJ2-5	TGTGCCAGTAGTCCAGACAGGATTAAAGAGACCCAGTACTTC	CASSPDRIKETQYF
TRBV7-2	few	15	NA	TRBJ1-1	TGTGCCAGCAGCTTAGGAGGGGCGCCAGGGACTGAAGCTTTCTTT	CASSLGGAPGTEAFF
TRBV30	NA	13	NA	TRBJ2-3	TGTGCCTGGCGGCCTATTCCCCCAGATACGCAGTATTTT	CAWRPIPPDTQYF
TRBV29-1	NA	13	NA	TRBJ1-1	TGCAGCGTCCGGGGACGGACGGACTCTGAAGCTTTCTTT	CSVRGRTDSEAFF
TRBV7-9	NA	14	NA	TRBJ1-5	TGTGCCAGCAGCCGGGGAGATAGCAATCAGCCCCAGCATTTT	CASSRGDSNQPQHF
TRBV5-4	NA	12	NA	TRBJ1-2	TGTGCCAGCAGCTTGGGCCCGGGAGGCTACACCTTC	CASSLGPGGYTF
TRBV7-9	NA	16	TRBD2	TRBJ2-5	TGTGCCAGCAGCTCGCGGGGGGGCCTAGGAGGAGAGACCCAGTACTTC	CASSSRGGLGGETQYF
TRBV20-1	NA	14	TRBD1	TRBJ1-1	TGCAGTGCTAGAGGGGACAGCTTAAACACTGAAGCTTTCTTT	CSARGDSLNTEAFF
TRBV29-1	NA	13	TRBD1	TRBJ1-3	TGCAGCGTCCTCAGGGGGACTGGAAACACCATATATTTT	CSVLRGTGNTIYF
TRBV20-1	NA	11	NA	TRBJ1-5	TGCAGTGCTAGGGAAGATCAGCCCCAGCATTTT	CSAREDQPQHF
TRBV12-3/TRBV12-4	NA	14	TRBD2	TRBJ2-1	TGTGCCAGCAGGACTAGCGGGGGTTACAATGAGCAGTTCTTC	CASRTSGGYNEQFF
TRBV29-1	NA	13	NA	TRBJ1-2	TGCAGCACAGAGACGGTGGACAGCTATGGCTACACCTTC	CSTETVDSYGYTF
TRBV4-3	NA	14	NA	TRBJ1-6	TGCGCCAGCACCGCGGGGGTACATAATTCACCCCTCCACTTT	CASTAGVHNSPLHF
TRBV20-1	NA	13	NA	TRBJ2-1	TGCAGTGCGGGGGGGACATATACAGTTGAGCAGTTCTTC	CSAGGTYTVEQFF
TRBV4-3	NA	16	NA	TRBJ2-2	TGCGCCAGCAGCCAAGATCGGCTAGCTTACACCGGGGAGCTGTTTTTT	CASSQDRLAYTGELFF